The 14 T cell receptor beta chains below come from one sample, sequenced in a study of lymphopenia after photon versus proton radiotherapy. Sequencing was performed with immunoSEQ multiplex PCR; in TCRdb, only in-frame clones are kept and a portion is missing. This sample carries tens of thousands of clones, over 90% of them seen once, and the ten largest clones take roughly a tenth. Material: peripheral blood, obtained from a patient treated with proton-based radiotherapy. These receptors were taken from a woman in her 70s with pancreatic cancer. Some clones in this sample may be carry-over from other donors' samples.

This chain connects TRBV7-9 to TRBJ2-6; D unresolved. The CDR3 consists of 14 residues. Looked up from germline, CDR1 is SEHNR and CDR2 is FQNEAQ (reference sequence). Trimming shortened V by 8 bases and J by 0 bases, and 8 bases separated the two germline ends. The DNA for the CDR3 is TGTGCCAGCCTACGAAGCTCTGGGGCCAACGTCCTGACTTTC. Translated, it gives CASLRSSGANVLTF.

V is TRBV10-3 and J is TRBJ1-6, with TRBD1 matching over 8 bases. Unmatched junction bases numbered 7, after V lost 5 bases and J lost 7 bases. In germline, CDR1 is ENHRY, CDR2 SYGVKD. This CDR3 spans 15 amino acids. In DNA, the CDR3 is TGTGCCATCAGTCGCGGACAGGGAGCCAATTCACCCCTCCACTTT. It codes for CAISRGQGANSPLHF.

DNA of the CDR3: TGTGCCAGCAGAGTAACAGGGGCCGATAATTCACCCCTCCACTTT. Translation gives CASRVTGADNSPLHF. The J gene is TRBJ1-6, the V gene TRBV6-5; 7 bases line up with TRBD1. This CDR3 is built from 15 residues. J gave up 5 bases and V 6 bases, and 7 bases lay outside the gene matches. CDR1 is MNHEY, CDR2 SVGAGI, per germline.

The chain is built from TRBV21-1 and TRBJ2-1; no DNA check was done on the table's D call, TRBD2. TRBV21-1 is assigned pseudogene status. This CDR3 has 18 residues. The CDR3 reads CASSTKPPSGRTDNEQFF. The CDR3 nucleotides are TGTGCCAGCAGCACCAAGCCCCCTAGCGGGAGGACGGACAATGAGCAGTTCTTC.

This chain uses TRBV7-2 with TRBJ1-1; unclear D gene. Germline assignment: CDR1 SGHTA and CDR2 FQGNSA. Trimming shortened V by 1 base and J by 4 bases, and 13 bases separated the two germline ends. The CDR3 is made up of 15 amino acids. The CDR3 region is CASSLEFGFGTEAFF. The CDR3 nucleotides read TGTGCCAGCAGCTTAGAGTTTGGCTTCGGCACTGAAGCTTTCTTT.

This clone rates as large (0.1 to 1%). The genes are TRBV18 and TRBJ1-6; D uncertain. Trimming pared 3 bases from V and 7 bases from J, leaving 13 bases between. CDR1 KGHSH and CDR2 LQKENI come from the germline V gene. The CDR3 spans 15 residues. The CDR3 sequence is CASSPTAGSNSPLHF. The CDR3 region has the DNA TGTGCCAGCTCACCGACCGCAGGTTCCAATTCACCCCTCCACTTT.

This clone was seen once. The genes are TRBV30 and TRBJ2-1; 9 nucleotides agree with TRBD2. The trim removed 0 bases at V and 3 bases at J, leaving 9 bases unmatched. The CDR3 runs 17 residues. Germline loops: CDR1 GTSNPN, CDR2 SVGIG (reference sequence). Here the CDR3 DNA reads TGTGCCTGGAGTGTAAGTTCGGGACTAGCAGGCTACAATGAGCAGTTCTTC. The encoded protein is CAWSVSSGLAGYNEQFF.

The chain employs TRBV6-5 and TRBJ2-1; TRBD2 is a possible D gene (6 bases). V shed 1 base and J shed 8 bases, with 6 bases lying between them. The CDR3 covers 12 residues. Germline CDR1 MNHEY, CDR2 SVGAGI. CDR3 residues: CASSYWGDEQFF. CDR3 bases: TGTGCCAGCAGTTACTGGGGGGATGAGCAGTTCTTC.

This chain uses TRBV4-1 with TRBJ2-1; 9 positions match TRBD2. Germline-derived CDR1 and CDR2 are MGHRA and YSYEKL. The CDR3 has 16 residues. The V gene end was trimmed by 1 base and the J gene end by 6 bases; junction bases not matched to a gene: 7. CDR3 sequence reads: CASSQVGLASFNEQFF. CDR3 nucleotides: TGCGCCAGCAGCCAAGTGGGACTAGCTTCATTCAATGAGCAGTTCTTC.

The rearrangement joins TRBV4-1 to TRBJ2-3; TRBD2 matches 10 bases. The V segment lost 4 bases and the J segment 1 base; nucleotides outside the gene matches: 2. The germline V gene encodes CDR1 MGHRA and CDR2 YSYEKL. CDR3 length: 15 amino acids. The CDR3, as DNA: TGCGCCAGCAGCCCTGGGACTAGCGGCACAGATACGCAGTATTTT. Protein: CASSPGTSGTDTQYF.

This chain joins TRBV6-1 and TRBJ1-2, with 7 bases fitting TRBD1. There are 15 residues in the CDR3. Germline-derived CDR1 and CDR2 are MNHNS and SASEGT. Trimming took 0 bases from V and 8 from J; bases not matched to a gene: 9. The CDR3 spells CASSEATGVLYGYTF. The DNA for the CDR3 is TGTGCCAGCAGTGAAGCCACAGGGGTGTTATACGGCTACACCTTC.

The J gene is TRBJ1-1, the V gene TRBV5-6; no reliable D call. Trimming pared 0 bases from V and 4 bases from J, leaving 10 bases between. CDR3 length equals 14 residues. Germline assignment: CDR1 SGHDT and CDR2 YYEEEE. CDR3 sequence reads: CASSLAGGSTEAFF. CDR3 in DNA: TGTGCCAGCAGCTTGGCTGGAGGATCCACTGAAGCTTTCTTT.

CDR3 DNA sequence: TGTGCCAGCAGCTTAAGACCGAACACCGGGGAGCTGTTTTTT. This gives the protein CASSLRPNTGELFF. The chain has TRBV7-2 and TRBJ2-2; D is uncertain. The V gene lost 2 bases and the J gene lost 0 bases, with 4 bases spanning the gap. This CDR3 is built from 14 residues. CDR1 is SGHTA, CDR2 FQGNSA, per germline.

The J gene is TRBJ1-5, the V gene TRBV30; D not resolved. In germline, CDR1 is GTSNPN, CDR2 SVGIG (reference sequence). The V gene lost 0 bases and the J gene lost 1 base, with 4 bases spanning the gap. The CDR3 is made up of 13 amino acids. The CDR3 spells CAWSVYSNQPQHF. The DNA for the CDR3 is TGTGCCTGGAGTGTATACAGCAATCAGCCCCAGCATTTT.